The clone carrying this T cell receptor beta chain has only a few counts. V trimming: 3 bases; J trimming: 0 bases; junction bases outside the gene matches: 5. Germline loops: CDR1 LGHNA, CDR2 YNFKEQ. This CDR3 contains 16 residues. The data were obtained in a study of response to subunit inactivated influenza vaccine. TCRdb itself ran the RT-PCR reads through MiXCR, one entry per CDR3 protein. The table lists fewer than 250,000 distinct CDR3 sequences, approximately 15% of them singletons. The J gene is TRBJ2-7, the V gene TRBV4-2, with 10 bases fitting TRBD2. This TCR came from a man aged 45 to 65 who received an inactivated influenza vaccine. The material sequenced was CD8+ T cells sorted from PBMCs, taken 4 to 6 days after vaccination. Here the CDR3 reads CASSQTSGLSSYEQYF. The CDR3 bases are TGTGCCAGCAGCCAGACTAGCGGGCTAAGCTCCTACGAGCAGTACTTC.